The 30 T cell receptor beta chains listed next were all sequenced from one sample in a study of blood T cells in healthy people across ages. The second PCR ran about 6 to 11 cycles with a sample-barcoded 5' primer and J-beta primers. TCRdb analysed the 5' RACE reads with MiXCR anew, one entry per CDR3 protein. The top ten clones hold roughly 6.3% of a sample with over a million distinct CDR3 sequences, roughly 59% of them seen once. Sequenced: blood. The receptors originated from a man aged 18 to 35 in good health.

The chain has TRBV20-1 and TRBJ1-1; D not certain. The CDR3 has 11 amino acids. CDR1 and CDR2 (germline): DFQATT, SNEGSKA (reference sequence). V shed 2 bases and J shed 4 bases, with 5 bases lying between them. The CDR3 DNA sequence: TGCAGTGCTAGACCGGGCACTGAAGCTTTCTTT. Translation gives CSARPGTEAFF.

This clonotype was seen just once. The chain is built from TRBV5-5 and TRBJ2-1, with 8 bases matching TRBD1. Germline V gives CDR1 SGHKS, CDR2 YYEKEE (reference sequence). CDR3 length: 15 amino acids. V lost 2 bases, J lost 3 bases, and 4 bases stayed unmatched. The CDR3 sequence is CASSLVGQVYNEQFF. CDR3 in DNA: TGTGCCAGCAGCTTAGTGGGACAGGTCTACAATGAGCAGTTCTTC. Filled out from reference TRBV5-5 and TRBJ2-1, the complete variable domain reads DAGVTQSPTHLIKTRGQQVTLRCSPISGHKSVSWYQQVLGQGPQFIFQYYEKEERGRGNFPDRFSARQFPNYSSELNVNALLLGDSALYLCASSLVGQVYNEQFFGPGTRLTVL.

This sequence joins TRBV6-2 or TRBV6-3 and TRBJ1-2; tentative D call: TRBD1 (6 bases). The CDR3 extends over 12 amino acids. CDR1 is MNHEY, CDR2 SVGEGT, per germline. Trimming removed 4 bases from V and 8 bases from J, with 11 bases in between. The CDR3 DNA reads TGTGCCAGCAGTTCGGACAGAGAAGGCTACACCTTC. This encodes CASSSDREGYTF.

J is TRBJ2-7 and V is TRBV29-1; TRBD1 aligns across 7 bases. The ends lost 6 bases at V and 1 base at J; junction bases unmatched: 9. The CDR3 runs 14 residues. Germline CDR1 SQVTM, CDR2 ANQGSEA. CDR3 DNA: TGCAGCGTACGATCCGGGACAGTATCCTACGAGCAGTACTTC. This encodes CSVRSGTVSYEQYF.

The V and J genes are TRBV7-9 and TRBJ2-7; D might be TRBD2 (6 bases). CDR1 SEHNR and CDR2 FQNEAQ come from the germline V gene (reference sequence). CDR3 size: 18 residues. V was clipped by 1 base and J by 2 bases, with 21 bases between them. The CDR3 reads CASSLGSGGTRNTYEQYF. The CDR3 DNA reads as TGTGCCAGCAGCTTAGGGTCAGGCGGGACCCGCAACACCTACGAGCAGTACTTC.

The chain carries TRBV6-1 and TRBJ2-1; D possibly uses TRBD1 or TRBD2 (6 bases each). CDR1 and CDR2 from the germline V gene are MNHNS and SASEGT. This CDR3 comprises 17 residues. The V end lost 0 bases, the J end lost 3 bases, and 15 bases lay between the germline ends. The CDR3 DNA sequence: TGTGCCAGCAGTGAAGCGGGGGGCGAGGGATACTACAATGAGCAGTTCTTC. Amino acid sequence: CASSEAGGEGYYNEQFF.

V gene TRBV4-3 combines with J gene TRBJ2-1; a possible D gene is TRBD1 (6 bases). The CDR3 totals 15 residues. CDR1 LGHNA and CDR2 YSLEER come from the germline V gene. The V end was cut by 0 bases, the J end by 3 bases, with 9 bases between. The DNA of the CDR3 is TGCGCCAGCAGCCAAGACCGGGACAACTACAATGAGCAGTTCTTC. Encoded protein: CASSQDRDNYNEQFF.

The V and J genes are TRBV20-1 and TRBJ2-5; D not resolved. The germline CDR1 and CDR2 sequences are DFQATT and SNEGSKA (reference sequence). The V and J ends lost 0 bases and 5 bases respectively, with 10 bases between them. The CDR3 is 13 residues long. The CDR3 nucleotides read TGCAGTGCTAGAGATGCCGGTTTGGAGACCCAGTACTTC. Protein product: CSARDAGLETQYF.

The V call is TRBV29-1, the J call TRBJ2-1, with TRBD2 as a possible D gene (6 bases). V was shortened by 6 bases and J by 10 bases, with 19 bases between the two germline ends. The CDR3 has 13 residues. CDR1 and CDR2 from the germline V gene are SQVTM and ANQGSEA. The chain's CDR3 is CSVGGRSSYEQFF. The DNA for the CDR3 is TGCAGCGTGGGGGGTCGAAGTTCCTACGAGCAGTTCTTC.

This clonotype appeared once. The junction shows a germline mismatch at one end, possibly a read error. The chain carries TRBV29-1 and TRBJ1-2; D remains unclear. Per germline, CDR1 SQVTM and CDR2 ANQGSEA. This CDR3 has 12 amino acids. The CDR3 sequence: CSVADNIKGYIF. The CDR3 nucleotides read TGCAGCGTCGCCGACAACATAAAAGGCTACATCTTC.

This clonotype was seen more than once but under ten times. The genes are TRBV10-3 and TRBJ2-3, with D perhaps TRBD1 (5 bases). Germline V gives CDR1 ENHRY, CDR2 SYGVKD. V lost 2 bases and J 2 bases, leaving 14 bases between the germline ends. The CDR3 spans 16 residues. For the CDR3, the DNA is TGTGCCATCAGTGAGCCGGACAAGACGGCCACAGATACGCAGTATTTT. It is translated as CAISEPDKTATDTQYF.

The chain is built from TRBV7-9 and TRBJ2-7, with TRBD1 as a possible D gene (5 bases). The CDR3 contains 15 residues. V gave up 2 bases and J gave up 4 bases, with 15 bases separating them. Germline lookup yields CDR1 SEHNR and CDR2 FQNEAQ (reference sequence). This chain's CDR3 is CASSLYVDKRYEQYF. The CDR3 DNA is TGTGCCAGCAGCTTATACGTGGACAAGAGATACGAGCAGTACTTC.

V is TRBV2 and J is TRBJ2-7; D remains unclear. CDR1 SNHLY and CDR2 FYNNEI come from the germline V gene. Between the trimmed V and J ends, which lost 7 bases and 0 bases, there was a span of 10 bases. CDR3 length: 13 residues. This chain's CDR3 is CASIRRVSYEQYF. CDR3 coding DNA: TGTGCCAGCATTCGAAGGGTCTCCTACGAGCAGTACTTC.

CDR3 DNA sequence: TGTGCCAGCAGCGCTAGGCCCGACCCAGACGAGCAGTACTTC. This translates into CASSARPDPDEQYF. The V call is TRBV11-2, the J call TRBJ2-4; no clear D gene. TRBJ2-7 explains the end of the DNA better; the J call may be wrong. The CDR3 contains 14 residues. Per germline, CDR1 SGHAT and CDR2 FQNNGV.

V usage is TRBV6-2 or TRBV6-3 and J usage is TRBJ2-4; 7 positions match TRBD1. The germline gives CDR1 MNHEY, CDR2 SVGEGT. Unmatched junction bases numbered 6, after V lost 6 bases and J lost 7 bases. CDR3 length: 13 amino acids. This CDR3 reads CASSTGTANIQYF. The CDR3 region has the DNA TGTGCCAGCAGCACCGGGACAGCGAACATTCAGTACTTC.

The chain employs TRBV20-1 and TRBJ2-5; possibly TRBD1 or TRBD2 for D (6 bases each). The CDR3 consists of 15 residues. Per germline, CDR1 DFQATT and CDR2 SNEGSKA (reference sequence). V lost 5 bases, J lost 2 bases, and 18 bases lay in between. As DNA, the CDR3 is TGCAGTGCTGGCGGGACTCCGAGGGGGCAAGAGACCCAGTACTTC. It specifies CSAGGTPRGQETQYF.

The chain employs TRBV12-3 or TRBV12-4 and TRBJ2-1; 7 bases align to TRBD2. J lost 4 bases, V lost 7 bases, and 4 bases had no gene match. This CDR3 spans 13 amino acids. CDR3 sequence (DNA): TGTGCCAGCATGGACGGGGGGTACAATGAGCAGTTCTTC. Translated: CASMDGGYNEQFF.

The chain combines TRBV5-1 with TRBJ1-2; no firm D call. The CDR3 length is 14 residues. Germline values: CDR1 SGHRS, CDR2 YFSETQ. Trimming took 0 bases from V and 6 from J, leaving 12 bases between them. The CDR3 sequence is CASSLVAGSNGYTF. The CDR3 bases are TGCGCCAGCAGCTTGGTAGCGGGTTCCAATGGCTACACCTTC. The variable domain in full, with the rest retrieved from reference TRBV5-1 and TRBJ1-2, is KAGVTQTPRYLIKTRGQQVTLSCSPISGHRSVSWYQQTPGQGLQFLFEYFSETQRNKGNFPGRFSGRQFSNSRSEMNVSTLELGDSALYLCASSLVAGSNGYTFGSGTRLTVV.

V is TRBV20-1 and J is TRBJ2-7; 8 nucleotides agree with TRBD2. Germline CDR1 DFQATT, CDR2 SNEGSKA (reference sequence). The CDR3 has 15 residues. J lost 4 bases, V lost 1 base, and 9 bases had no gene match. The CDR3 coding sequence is TGCAGTGCTAGAGGGGGCCTAGCGGGTTTTTACGAGCAGTACTTC. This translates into CSARGGLAGFYEQYF.

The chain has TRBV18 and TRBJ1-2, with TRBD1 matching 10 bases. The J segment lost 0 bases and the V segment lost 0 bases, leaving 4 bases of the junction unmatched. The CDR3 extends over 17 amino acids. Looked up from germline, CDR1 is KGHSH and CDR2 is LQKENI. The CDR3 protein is CASSPPGQGYSNYGYTF. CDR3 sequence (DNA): TGTGCCAGCTCACCACCGGGACAGGGGTACTCTAACTATGGCTACACCTTC. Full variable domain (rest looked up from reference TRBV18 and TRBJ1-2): NAGVMQNPRHLVRRRGQEARLRCSPMKGHSHVYWYRQLPEEGLKFMVYLQKENIIDESGMPKERFSAEFPKEGPSILRIQQVVRGDSAAYFCASSPPGQGYSNYGYTFGSGTRLTVV.

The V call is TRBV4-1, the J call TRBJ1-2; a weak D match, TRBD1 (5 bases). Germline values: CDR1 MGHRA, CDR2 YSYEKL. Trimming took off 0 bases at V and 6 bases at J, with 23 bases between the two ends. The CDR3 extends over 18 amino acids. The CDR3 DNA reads TGCGCCAGCAGCCAAGAAGTAGGGGCGAATTTTCTATCAGATGGCTACACCTTC. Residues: CASSQEVGANFLSDGYTF.

CDR3 sequence: CSAPPGQGAYNEQFF. Written as DNA, the CDR3 is TGCAGTGCTCCCCCCGGACAGGGGGCCTACAATGAGCAGTTCTTC. The V call is TRBV20-1, the J call TRBJ2-1, with TRBD1 matching over 10 bases. V lost 5 bases, J lost 2 bases, and 6 bases stayed unmatched. Germline V gives CDR1 DFQATT, CDR2 SNEGSKA (reference sequence). This CDR3 comprises 15 residues.

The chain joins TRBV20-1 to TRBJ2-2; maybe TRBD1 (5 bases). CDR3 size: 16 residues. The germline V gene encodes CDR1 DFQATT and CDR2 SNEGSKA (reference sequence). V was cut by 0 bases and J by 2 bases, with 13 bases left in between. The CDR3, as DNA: TGCAGTGCTAGAGACCTCGGTAGGGGAAACACCGGGGAGCTGTTTTTT. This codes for CSARDLGRGNTGELFF.

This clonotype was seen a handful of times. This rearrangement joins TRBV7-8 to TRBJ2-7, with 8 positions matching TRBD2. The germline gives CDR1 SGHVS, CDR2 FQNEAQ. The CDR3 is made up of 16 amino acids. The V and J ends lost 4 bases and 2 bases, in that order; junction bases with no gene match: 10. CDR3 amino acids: CASSSGGGGSAYEQYF. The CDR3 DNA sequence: TGTGCCAGCAGCTCCGGGGGGGGAGGGTCCGCCTACGAGCAGTACTTC.

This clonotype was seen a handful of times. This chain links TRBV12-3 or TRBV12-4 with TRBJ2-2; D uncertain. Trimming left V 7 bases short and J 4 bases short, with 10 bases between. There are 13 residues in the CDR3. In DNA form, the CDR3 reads TGTGCCAGCAAAAGTCTGGGCACCGGGGAGCTGTTTTTT. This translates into CASKSLGTGELFF.

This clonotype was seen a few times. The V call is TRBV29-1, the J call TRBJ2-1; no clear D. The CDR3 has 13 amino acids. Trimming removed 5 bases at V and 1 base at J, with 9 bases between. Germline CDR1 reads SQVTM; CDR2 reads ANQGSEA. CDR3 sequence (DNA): TGCAGCGTTCCCCGGCGGTCCTACAATGAGCAGTTCTTC. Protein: CSVPRRSYNEQFF.

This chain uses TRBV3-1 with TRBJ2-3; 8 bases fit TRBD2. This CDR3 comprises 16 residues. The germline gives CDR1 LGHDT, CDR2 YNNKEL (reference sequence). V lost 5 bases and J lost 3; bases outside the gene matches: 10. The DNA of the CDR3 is TGTGCCAGCAGCAGAAGAGCGGGAGTAGAAACAGATACGCAGTATTTT. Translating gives CASSRRAGVETDTQYF.

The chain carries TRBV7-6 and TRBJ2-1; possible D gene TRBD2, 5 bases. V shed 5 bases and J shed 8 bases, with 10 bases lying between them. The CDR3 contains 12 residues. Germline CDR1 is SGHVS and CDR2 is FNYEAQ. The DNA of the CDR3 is TGTGCCAGCAGCAGAAGCGGCGATGAGCAGTTCTTC. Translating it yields CASSRSGDEQFF.

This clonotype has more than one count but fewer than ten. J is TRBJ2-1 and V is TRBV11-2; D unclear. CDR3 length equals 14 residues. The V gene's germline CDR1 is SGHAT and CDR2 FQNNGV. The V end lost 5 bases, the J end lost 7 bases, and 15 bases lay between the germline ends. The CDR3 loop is CASSATGLGNEQFF. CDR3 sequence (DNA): TGTGCCAGCAGCGCCACGGGTCTGGGAAATGAGCAGTTCTTC.

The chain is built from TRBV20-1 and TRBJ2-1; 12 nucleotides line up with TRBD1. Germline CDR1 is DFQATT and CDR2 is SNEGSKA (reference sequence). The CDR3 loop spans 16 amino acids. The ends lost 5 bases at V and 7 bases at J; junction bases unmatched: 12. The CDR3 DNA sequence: TGCAGTGCTGGCGGGACAGGGGGCTGGAGTGGTAATGAGCAGTTCTTC. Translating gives CSAGGTGGWSGNEQFF.